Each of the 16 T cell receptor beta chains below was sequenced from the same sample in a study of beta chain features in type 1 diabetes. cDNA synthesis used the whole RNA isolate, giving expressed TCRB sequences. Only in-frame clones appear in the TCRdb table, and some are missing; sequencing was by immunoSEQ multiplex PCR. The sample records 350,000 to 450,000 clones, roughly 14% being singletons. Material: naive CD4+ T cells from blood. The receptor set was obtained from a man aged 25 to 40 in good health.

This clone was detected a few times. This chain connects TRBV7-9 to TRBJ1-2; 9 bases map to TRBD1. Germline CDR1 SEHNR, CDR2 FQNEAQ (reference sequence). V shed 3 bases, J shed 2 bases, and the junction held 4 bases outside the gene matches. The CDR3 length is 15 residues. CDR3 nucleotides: TGTGCCAGCAGCTTTGACAGGGGGGACAACTATGGCTACACCTTC. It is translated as CASSFDRGDNYGYTF.

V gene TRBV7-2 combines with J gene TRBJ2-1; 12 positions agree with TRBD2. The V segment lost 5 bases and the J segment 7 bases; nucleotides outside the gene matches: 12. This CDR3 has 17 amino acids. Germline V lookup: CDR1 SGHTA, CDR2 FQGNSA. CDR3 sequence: CASSPPSGRGRRNEQFF. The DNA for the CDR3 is TGTGCCAGCAGCCCCCCTAGCGGGAGGGGGAGAAGGAATGAGCAGTTCTTC. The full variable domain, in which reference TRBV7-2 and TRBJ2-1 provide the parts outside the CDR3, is GAGVSQSPSNKVTEKGKDVELRCDPISGHTALYWYRQSLGQGLEFLIYFQGNSAPDKSGLPSDRFSAERTGGSVSTLTIQRTQQEDSAVYLCASSPPSGRGRRNEQFFGPGTRLTVL.

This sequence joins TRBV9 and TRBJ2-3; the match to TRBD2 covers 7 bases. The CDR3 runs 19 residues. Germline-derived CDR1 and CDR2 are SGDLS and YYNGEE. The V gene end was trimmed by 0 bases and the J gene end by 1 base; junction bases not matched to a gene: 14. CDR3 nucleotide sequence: TGTGCCAGCAGCGTAGGAGCGCGCTTGTGGGAGGGCCGCACAGATACGCAGTATTTT. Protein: CASSVGARLWEGRTDTQYF.

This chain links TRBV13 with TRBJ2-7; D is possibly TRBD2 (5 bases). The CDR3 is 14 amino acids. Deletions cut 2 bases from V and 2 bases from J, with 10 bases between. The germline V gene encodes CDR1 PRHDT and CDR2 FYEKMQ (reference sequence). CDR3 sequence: CASSLPSGTYEQYF. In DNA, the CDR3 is TGTGCCAGCAGCTTACCAAGCGGAACCTACGAGCAGTACTTC.

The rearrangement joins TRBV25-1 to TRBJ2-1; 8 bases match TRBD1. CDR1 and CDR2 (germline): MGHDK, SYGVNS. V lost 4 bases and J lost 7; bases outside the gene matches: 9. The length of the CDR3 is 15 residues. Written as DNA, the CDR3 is TGTGCCAGCAGTGCAGGGGGCCTGTGGGGGAATGAGCAGTTCTTC. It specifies CASSAGGLWGNEQFF.

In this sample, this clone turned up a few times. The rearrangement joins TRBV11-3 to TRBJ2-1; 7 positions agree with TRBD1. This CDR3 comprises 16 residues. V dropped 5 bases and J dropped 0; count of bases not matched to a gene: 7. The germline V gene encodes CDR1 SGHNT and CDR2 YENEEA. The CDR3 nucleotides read TGTGCCAGCAGCCCACCCGGGACAGCCTCCTACAATGAGCAGTTCTTC. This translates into CASSPPGTASYNEQFF.

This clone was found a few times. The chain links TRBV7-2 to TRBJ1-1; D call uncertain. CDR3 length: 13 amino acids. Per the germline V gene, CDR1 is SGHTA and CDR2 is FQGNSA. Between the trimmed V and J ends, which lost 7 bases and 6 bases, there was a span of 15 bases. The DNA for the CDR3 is TGTGCCAGCACCATTCGGACTGGCGCTGAAGCTTTCTTT. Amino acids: CASTIRTGAEAFF.

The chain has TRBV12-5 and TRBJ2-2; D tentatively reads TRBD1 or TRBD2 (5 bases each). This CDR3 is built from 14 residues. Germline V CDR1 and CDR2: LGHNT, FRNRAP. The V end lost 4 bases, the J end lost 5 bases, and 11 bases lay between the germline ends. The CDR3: CASGSSGRTGELFF. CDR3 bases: TGTGCTAGTGGTTCCTCGGGACGGACCGGGGAGCTGTTTTTT.

CDR3: CASSSHRLAGTDTQYF. The CDR3 bases are TGTGCCAGCAGCTCCCATCGGCTAGCGGGGACAGATACGCAGTATTTT. V gene TRBV7-2 combines with J gene TRBJ2-3; 9 positions agree with TRBD2. CDR1 is SGHTA and CDR2 is FQGNSA in the germline V gene. CDR3 length: 16 residues. The junction had 8 bases not matched to a gene; V was cut back by 4 bases and J by 3 bases.

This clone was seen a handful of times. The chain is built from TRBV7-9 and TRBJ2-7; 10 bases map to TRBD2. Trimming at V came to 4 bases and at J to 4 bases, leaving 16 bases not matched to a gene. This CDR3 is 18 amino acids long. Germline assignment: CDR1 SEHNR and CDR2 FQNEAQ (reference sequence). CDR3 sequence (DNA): TGTGCCAGCAGCTACATTAGCGGGAGGACCCCTAGGGTTTACGAGCAGTACGTC. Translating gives CASSYISGRTPRVYEQYV.

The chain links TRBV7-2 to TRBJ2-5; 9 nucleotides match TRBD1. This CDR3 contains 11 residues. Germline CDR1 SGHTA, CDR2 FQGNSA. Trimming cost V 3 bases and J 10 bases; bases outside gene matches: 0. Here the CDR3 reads CASSLGQGQYF. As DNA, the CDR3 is TGTGCCAGCAGCTTGGGACAGGGCCAGTACTTC.

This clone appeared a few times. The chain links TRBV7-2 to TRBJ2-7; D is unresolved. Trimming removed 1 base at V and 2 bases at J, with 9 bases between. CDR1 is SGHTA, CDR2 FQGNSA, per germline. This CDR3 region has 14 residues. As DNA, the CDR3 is TGTGCCAGCAGCTTAGTCGATGCGACCTACGAGCAGTACTTC. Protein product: CASSLVDATYEQYF.

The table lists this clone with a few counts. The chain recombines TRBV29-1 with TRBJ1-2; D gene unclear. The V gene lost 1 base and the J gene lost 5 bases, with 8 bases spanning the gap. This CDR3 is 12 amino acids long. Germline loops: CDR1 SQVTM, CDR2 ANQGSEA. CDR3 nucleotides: TGCAGCGTTGAAGGGCAGGATTATGGCTACACCTTC. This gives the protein CSVEGQDYGYTF.

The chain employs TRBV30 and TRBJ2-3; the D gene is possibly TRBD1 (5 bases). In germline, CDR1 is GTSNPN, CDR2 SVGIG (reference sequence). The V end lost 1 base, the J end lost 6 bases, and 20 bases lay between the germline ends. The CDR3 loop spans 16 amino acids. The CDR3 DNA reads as TGTGCCTGGAGTGGCCTCCCTGCAGGGTTATCGGATACGCAGTATTTT. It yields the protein CAWSGLPAGLSDTQYF.

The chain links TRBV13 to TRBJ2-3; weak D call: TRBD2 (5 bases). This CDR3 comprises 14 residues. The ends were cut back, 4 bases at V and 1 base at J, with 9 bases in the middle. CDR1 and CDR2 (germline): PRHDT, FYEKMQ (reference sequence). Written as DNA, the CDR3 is TGTGCCAGCAGCTCCCTCGGGGGCACAGATACGCAGTATTTT. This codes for CASSSLGGTDTQYF.

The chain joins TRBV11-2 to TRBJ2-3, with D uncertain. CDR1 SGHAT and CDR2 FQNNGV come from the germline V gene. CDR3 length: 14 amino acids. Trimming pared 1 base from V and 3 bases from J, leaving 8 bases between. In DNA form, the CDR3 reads TGTGCCAGCAGCTTAGGGGTTGCTACAGATACGCAGTATTTT. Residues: CASSLGVATDTQYF.